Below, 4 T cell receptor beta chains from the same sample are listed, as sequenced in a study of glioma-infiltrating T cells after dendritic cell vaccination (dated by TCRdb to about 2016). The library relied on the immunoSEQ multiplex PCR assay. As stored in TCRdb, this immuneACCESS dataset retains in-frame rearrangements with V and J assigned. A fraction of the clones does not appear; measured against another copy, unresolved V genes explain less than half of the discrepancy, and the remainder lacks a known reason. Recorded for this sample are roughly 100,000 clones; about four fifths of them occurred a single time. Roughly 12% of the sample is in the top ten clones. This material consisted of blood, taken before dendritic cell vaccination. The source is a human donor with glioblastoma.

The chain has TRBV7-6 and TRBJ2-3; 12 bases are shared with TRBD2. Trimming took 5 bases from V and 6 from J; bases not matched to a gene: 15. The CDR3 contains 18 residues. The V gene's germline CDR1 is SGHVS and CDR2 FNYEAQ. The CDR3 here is CASSPTPTSGGGPDTQYF. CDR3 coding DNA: TGTGCCAGCAGCCCGACCCCGACTAGCGGGGGTGGGCCGGATACGCAGTATTTT.

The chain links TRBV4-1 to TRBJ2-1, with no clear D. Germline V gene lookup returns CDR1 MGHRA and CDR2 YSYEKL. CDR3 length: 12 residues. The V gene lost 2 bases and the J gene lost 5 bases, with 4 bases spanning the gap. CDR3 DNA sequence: TGCGCCAGCAGCCAATCAAACAATGAGCAGTTCTTC. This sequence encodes CASSQSNNEQFF.

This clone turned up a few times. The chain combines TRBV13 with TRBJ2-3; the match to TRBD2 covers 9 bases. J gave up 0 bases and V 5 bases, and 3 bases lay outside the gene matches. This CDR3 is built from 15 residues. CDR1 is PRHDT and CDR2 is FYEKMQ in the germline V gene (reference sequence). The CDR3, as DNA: TGTGCCAGCAGCAGACTAGCGGAAAGCACAGATACGCAGTATTTT. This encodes CASSRLAESTDTQYF.

CDR3 sequence reads: CASSSRGVGAWETQYF. DNA of the CDR3: TGTGCCAGCAGCTCGAGAGGGGTGGGGGCTTGGGAGACCCAGTACTTC. The chain has TRBV11-2 and TRBJ2-5, with D maybe TRBD1 (6 bases). There are 16 residues in the CDR3. The V gene lost 4 bases and the J gene lost 5 bases, with 20 bases spanning the gap. Germline V gives CDR1 SGHAT, CDR2 FQNNGV.